What follows are 27 T cell receptor beta chains derived from one specimen sequenced in a study of cytomegalovirus exposure and HLA in healthy donors. 60 Vbeta and 13 Jbeta primers were used in PCR. Produced via immunoSEQ multiplex PCR; TCRdb's table is partial and in-frame only. The data hold roughly 120,000 clones, with over 65% observed a single time. The sample comprised PBMCs. These receptors came from a woman in her 30s in good health and CMV-seronegative.

This sequence joins TRBV29-1 and TRBJ2-6, with D hard to call. The germline V gene has CDR1 SQVTM and CDR2 ANQGSEA. Trimming shortened V by 4 bases and J by 0 bases, and 7 bases separated the two germline ends. CDR3 length equals 14 residues. The CDR3 coding sequence is TGCAGCGTTGTGGAGATCTCTGGGGCCAACGTCCTGACTTTC. This sequence encodes CSVVEISGANVLTF.

The chain combines TRBV7-9 with TRBJ1-6; D call uncertain. There are 16 residues in the CDR3. V was trimmed by 6 bases and J by 5 bases, leaving 17 bases between them. Germline values: CDR1 SEHNR, CDR2 FQNEAQ (reference sequence). The CDR3 DNA is TGTGCCAGCAGTTCTCCGGGAGGCGCCCATAATTCACCCCTCCACTTT. It yields the protein CASSSPGGAHNSPLHF.

The chain couples TRBV30 to TRBJ1-5; D may be TRBD1 (6 bases). The germline V and J ends were trimmed by 5 bases and 3 bases, with 14 bases remaining between them. The CDR3 has 14 residues. Germline values: CDR1 GTSNPN, CDR2 SVGIG (reference sequence). The CDR3 coding sequence is TGTGCCTGGGGTAGTGGACAGCTCAATCAGCCCCAGCATTTT. Protein: CAWGSGQLNQPQHF.

In its sample, this clone was seen a few times. The chain has TRBV2 and TRBJ1-5, with TRBD1 identical over 7 bases. The germline CDR1 and CDR2 sequences are SNHLY and FYNNEI. Germline trimming cut 4 bases from V and 0 bases from J; bases unmatched to any gene: 9. This CDR3 is 17 amino acids long. The CDR3 loop is CASSVVGTVYSNQPQHF. CDR3 DNA: TGTGCCAGCAGTGTCGTAGGGACAGTCTATAGCAATCAGCCCCAGCATTTT.

In this sample, this clone turned up a few times. CDR3 DNA sequence: TGTGCCAGCAGTTTTCAGGACAGGAGCACAGATACGCAGTATTTT. Its protein is CASSFQDRSTDTQYF. V and J are TRBV28 and TRBJ2-3; 7 bases align to TRBD1. There are 15 residues in the CDR3. Germline V gene data show CDR1 as MDHEN and CDR2 as SYDVKM. Trimming removed 3 bases from V and 0 bases from J; junction bases left unmatched: 3.

The V call is TRBV28, the J call TRBJ2-7, with a possible D match to TRBD1 (6 bases). Per the germline V gene, CDR1 is MDHEN and CDR2 is SYDVKM. Trimming took 6 bases from V and 2 from J, leaving 14 bases between them. CDR3 length: 14 residues. The CDR3 spells CASSRWDTTYEQYF. In DNA form, the CDR3 reads TGTGCCAGCAGCAGGTGGGACACAACCTACGAGCAGTACTTC.

The chain combines TRBV6-1 with TRBJ1-5; 7 bases fit TRBD1. CDR3 length: 15 residues. In germline, CDR1 is MNHNS, CDR2 SASEGT. Trimming took 1 base from V and 4 from J; bases not matched to a gene: 4. CDR3 sequence: CASSEVSGGNQPQHF. CDR3 nucleotides: TGTGCCAGCAGTGAAGTGTCAGGGGGGAATCAGCCCCAGCATTTT.

This rearrangement joins TRBV5-1 to TRBJ1-2; 7 bases are a match to TRBD1. The CDR3 runs 13 residues. V lost 0 bases to trimming and J lost 6 bases; unmatched junction nucleotides: 2. Germline V gene data show CDR1 as SGHRS and CDR2 as YFSETQ. The CDR3 sequence is CASSLGGGDGYTF. DNA for the CDR3: TGCGCCAGCAGCTTGGGAGGGGGCGATGGCTACACCTTC. The full variable domain, completed using reference TRBV5-1 and TRBJ1-2, is KAGVTQTPRYLIKTRGQQVTLSCSPISGHRSVSWYQQTPGQGLQFLFEYFSETQRNKGNFPGRFSGRQFSNSRSEMNVSTLELGDSALYLCASSLGGGDGYTFGSGTRLTVV.

This clone has only a few counts. The chain uses TRBV4-3 and TRBJ1-5, with a possible D match to TRBD1 (5 bases). Trimming pared 0 bases from V and 0 bases from J, leaving 9 bases between. Germline loops: CDR1 LGHNA, CDR2 YSLEER. The CDR3 runs 16 residues. The CDR3 loop is CASSQEPGNSNQPQHF. The CDR3 coding sequence is TGCGCCAGCAGCCAAGAACCAGGGAATAGCAATCAGCCCCAGCATTTT.

This chain connects TRBV6-5 to TRBJ1-1; no definite D call. The V gene lost 2 bases and the J gene lost 1 base, with 5 bases spanning the gap. This CDR3 is built from 13 residues. Germline V CDR1 and CDR2: MNHEY, SVGAGI. This CDR3 is CASSYTGNTEAFF. CDR3 nucleotide sequence: TGTGCCAGCAGTTACACGGGGAACACTGAAGCTTTCTTT.

The rearrangement links TRBV7-2 to TRBJ2-3; 10 bases line up with TRBD2. Looked up from germline, CDR1 is SGHTA and CDR2 is FQGNSA. This CDR3 is 18 amino acids long. The trim removed 2 bases at V and 1 base at J, leaving 9 bases unmatched. CDR3 residues: CASSLWLAGVAGTDTQYF. Written as DNA, the CDR3 is TGTGCCAGCAGCTTATGGCTAGCGGGAGTGGCTGGCACAGATACGCAGTATTTT.

The chain combines TRBV5-1 with TRBJ1-2; no clear D. The germline V gene encodes CDR1 SGHRS and CDR2 YFSETQ. The CDR3 extends over 14 amino acids. The V end lost 1 base, the J end lost 4 bases, and 11 bases lay between the germline ends. The CDR3 loop reads CASSLSGQVYGYTF. CDR3 bases: TGCGCCAGCAGCTTGAGTGGGCAGGTCTATGGCTACACCTTC.

The chain recombines TRBV5-1 with TRBJ1-3; 8 bases are a match to TRBD1. Losses at the gene ends were 4 bases for V and 5 bases for J; bases not matched to a gene: 2. In germline, CDR1 is SGHRS, CDR2 YFSETQ. The CDR3 contains 13 residues. CDR3 DNA sequence: TGCGCCAGCAGCCCAGGGGGCCGAAACACCATATATTTT. Amino acids: CASSPGGRNTIYF. The variable domain in full, completed from reference TRBV5-1 and TRBJ1-3, reads KAGVTQTPRYLIKTRGQQVTLSCSPISGHRSVSWYQQTPGQGLQFLFEYFSETQRNKGNFPGRFSGRQFSNSRSEMNVSTLELGDSALYLCASSPGGRNTIYFGEGSWLTVV.

This clone was counted once. This chain links TRBV5-1 with TRBJ2-1; TRBD2 aligns across 7 bases. Germline V CDR1 and CDR2: SGHRS, YFSETQ. Trimming cost V 4 bases and J 2 bases; bases outside gene matches: 6. This CDR3 comprises 15 residues. CDR3 sequence: CASSRLAETYNEQFF. CDR3 DNA: TGCGCCAGCAGCCGCCTAGCGGAGACCTACAATGAGCAGTTCTTC.

This clone was detected only once. V is TRBV4-3 and J is TRBJ2-1, with 10 bases fitting TRBD1. The trim removed 3 bases at V and 5 bases at J, leaving 4 bases unmatched. The CDR3 totals 15 residues. The germline CDR1 and CDR2 sequences are LGHNA and YSLEER. CDR3 nucleotide sequence: TGCGCCAGCAGCCAGATCGGGACAGGGGACAATGAGCAGTTCTTC. As protein: CASSQIGTGDNEQFF.

The chain links TRBV18 to TRBJ2-5; 7 nucleotides align to TRBD1. Germline CDR1 is KGHSH and CDR2 is LQKENI. This CDR3 is built from 14 residues. J gave up 3 bases and V 3 bases, and 4 bases lay outside the gene matches. This CDR3 is CASSPTGLKETQYF. CDR3 DNA: TGTGCCAGCTCACCGACAGGGTTGAAAGAGACCCAGTACTTC.

This clone has only a few counts. The genes are TRBV2 and TRBJ1-1; D possibly corresponds to TRBD1 (5 bases). Germline CDR1 and CDR2: SNHLY and FYNNEI. Trimming took off 6 bases at V and 4 bases at J, with 12 bases between the two ends. The CDR3 is 13 amino acids. CDR3 amino acids: CASSRDSLTEAFF. The CDR3 bases are TGTGCCAGCAGCCGAGACAGTCTCACTGAAGCTTTCTTT.

The gene calls are TRBV4-2 and TRBJ2-3; 10 nucleotides match TRBD2. Germline V CDR1 and CDR2: LGHNA, YNFKEQ. V lost 3 bases, J lost 2 bases, and 11 bases stayed unmatched. This CDR3 region has 18 residues. In nucleotides, the CDR3 is TGTGCCAGCAGCCAGCTGCTAGCGGGGGAAGGTATCACAGATACGCAGTATTTT. Its protein product is CASSQLLAGEGITDTQYF.

The chain recombines TRBV6-5 with TRBJ2-2; 7 bases agree with TRBD2. V lost 2 bases to trimming and J lost 3 bases; unmatched junction nucleotides: 0. CDR1 is MNHEY and CDR2 is SVGAGI in the germline V gene. There are 14 residues in the CDR3. This CDR3 reads CASSYRGDTGELFF. Here the CDR3 DNA reads TGTGCCAGCAGTTACCGGGGGGACACCGGGGAGCTGTTTTTT.

This clone was found once. The chain employs TRBV7-9 and TRBJ1-1; D possibly corresponds to TRBD1 (5 bases). The length of the CDR3 is 16 residues. CDR1 and CDR2 (germline): SEHNR, FQNEAQ (reference sequence). V lost 2 bases to trimming and J lost 1 base, with 14 bases between them. The CDR3 region has the DNA TGTGCCAGCAGCTTATCGACACCGGGGGGGAACACTGAAGCTTTCTTT. Its translation is CASSLSTPGGNTEAFF.

The gene calls are TRBV27 and TRBJ2-1; 10 bases map to TRBD2. This CDR3 spans 18 amino acids. The V and J ends lost 1 base and 7 bases, in that order; junction bases with no gene match: 13. The germline gives CDR1 MNHEY, CDR2 SMNVEV (reference sequence). This CDR3 reads CASSLYHLLAGVKNEQFF. CDR3 DNA sequence: TGTGCCAGCAGTTTATATCACCTTCTAGCGGGAGTTAAGAATGAGCAGTTCTTC.

The J gene is TRBJ2-7, the V gene TRBV30, with a weak D call TRBD2 (6 bases). Per germline, CDR1 GTSNPN and CDR2 SVGIG (reference sequence). Trimming removed 6 bases at V and 0 bases at J, with 12 bases between. This CDR3 has 13 amino acids. The CDR3 coding sequence is TGTGCCTGTAACCCGGGACTCTCCTACGAGCAGTACTTC. As protein: CACNPGLSYEQYF.

V and J are TRBV7-6 and TRBJ2-1; TRBD2 aligns across 14 bases. Germline V lookup: CDR1 SGHVS, CDR2 FNYEAQ. The CDR3 is made up of 17 amino acids. V lost 5 bases and J lost 4; bases outside the gene matches: 7. The CDR3 DNA follows: TGTGCCAGCAGCCCCGGACTAGCGGGAGGCCAATACAATGAGCAGTTCTTC. Translation: CASSPGLAGGQYNEQFF.

This chain connects TRBV5-3 to TRBJ1-1; the D gene is possibly TRBD1 (6 bases). TRBV5-3 is an ORF for which the function is uncertain. V dropped 1 base and J dropped 5 bases, with 12 bases sitting between them. The CDR3 has 14 amino acids. CDR3 amino acids: CARSLSSRGTEAFF. DNA for the CDR3: TGTGCCAGAAGCTTGAGTTCGAGGGGGACTGAAGCTTTCTTT.

This rearrangement joins TRBV4-1 to TRBJ2-7; D call uncertain. Germline CDR1 MGHRA, CDR2 YSYEKL. V was clipped by 6 bases and J by 3 bases, with 6 bases between them. This CDR3 has 11 amino acids. CDR3 nucleotide sequence: TGCGCCAGCAGTTCAGGCTACGAGCAGTACTTC. It codes for CASSSGYEQYF.

The CDR3 reads CASSLGASYEQYF. The CDR3 region has the DNA TGTGCCAGTAGTCTCGGAGCCTCCTACGAGCAGTACTTC. V is TRBV19 and J is TRBJ2-7, with D hard to call. This CDR3 is 13 amino acids long. Germline-derived CDR1 and CDR2 are LNHDA and SQIVND (reference sequence). V was pared by 5 bases and J by 0 bases, with 8 bases between.

The chain employs TRBV9 and TRBJ2-7, with 14 bases that match TRBD2. The V gene end was trimmed by 4 bases and the J gene end by 4 bases; junction bases not matched to a gene: 4. CDR3 size: 15 residues. Germline V gene data show CDR1 as SGDLS and CDR2 as YYNGEE. The CDR3 protein is CASSIGTSGGYEQYF. CDR3 sequence (DNA): TGTGCCAGCAGCATCGGGACTAGCGGGGGTTACGAGCAGTACTTC.